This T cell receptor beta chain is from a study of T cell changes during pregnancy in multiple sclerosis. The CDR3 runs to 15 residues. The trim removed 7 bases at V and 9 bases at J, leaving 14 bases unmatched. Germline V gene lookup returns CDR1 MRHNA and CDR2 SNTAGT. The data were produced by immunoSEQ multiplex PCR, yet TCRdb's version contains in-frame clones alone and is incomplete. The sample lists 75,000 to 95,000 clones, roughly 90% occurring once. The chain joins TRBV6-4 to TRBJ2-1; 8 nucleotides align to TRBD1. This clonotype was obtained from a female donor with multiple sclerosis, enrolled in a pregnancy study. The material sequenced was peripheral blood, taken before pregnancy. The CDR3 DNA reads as TGTGCCAGCAAACTCGACAGGGGAGGTCCTGGTGAGCAGTTCTTC. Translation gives CASKLDRGGPGEQFF.